This entry lists 15 T cell receptor beta chains sequenced from one sample in a study of response to subunit inactivated influenza vaccine. In TCRdb, the RT-PCR reads were re-called with MiXCR into one record per CDR3 protein. Altogether roughly 500,000 distinct CDR3 sequences are present, about 15% being singletons, with the ten largest covering around 3%. This sample comprised CD4+ T cells sorted from PBMCs, obtained less than 30 months after vaccination. The source is a man aged 50-75 years who received an inactivated influenza vaccine.

This chain links TRBV11-2 with TRBJ2-3; possible D gene TRBD2, 6 bases. Deletions cut 2 bases from V and 0 bases from J, with 15 bases between. The CDR3 has 17 amino acids. Per the germline V gene, CDR1 is SGHAT and CDR2 is FQNNGV. The chain's CDR3 is CASSLRAGRTSTDTQYF. The CDR3 DNA sequence: TGTGCCAGCAGCTTAAGGGCGGGGAGAACTAGCACAGATACGCAGTATTTT.

This clonotype was detected a few times. The J gene is TRBJ2-5, the V gene TRBV7-2; 9 positions match TRBD2. This CDR3 comprises 16 residues. With V trimmed by 6 bases and J by 1 base, 9 bases remained unmatched. Germline-derived CDR1 and CDR2 are SGHTA and FQGNSA. The chain's CDR3 is CASRPTSGAIQETQYF. For the CDR3, the DNA is TGTGCCAGCAGACCGACTAGCGGAGCTATCCAAGAGACCCAGTACTTC. Supplemented by reference TRBV7-2 and TRBJ2-5, the full variable domain reads GAGVSQSPSNKVTEKGKDVELRCDPISGHTALYWYRQSLGQGLEFLIYFQGNSAPDKSGLPSDRFSAERTGGSVSTLTIQRTQQEDSAVYLCASRPTSGAIQETQYFGPGTRLLVL.

This clonotype was detected a few times. The V gene is TRBV19, the J gene TRBJ2-5, with TRBD1 identical over 7 bases. J was trimmed by 5 bases and V by 5 bases; bases with no gene match: 5. The CDR3 loop spans 13 amino acids. Germline CDR1 reads LNHDA; CDR2 reads SQIVND (reference sequence). The CDR3 nucleotides are TGTGCCAGTAGTGACAGGGTTCAGGAGACCCAGTACTTC. It is translated as CASSDRVQETQYF.

The rearrangement links TRBV6-2 or TRBV6-3 to TRBJ2-7, with 11 bases aligning to TRBD2. Trimming cost V 0 bases and J 4 bases; bases outside gene matches: 5. The CDR3 length is 16 residues. Germline CDR1 is MNHEY and CDR2 is SVGEGT. In DNA form, the CDR3 reads TGTGCCAGCAGTTACTCGCGGACTAGCGGGTTGTACGAGCAGTACTTC. Translation: CASSYSRTSGLYEQYF.

This clonotype was counted only a few times. The chain employs TRBV4-1 and TRBJ2-3; TRBD2 is a possible D gene (6 bases). The ends were cut back, 4 bases at V and 1 base at J, with 12 bases in the middle. CDR3 length equals 15 residues. Germline lookup yields CDR1 MGHRA and CDR2 YSYEKL. As DNA, the CDR3 is TGCGCCAGCAGCCTGACAGCGGGTGGCACAGATACGCAGTATTTT. Its protein product is CASSLTAGGTDTQYF.

V and J are TRBV4-2 and TRBJ1-1; TRBD1 matches at 7 bases. With 1 base clipped from V and 2 bases from J, the junction kept 10 bases outside the gene matches. Per the germline V gene, CDR1 is LGHNA and CDR2 is YNFKEQ. CDR3 length equals 17 residues. CDR3 DNA: TGTGCCAGCAGCCAAGGCCTACAACAGGGGACAAACACTGAAGCTTTCTTT. Its protein is CASSQGLQQGTNTEAFF.

V gene TRBV20-1 combines with J gene TRBJ2-6; 8 bases line up with TRBD1. After removal of 6 bases from V and 0 bases from J, the junction contained 4 bases not matched to a gene. Germline V gene lookup returns CDR1 DFQATT and CDR2 SNEGSKA (reference sequence). This CDR3 comprises 15 residues. CDR3 sequence: CSARTGSSGANVLTF. The CDR3 nucleotides are TGCAGTGCGAGGACAGGGAGCTCTGGGGCCAACGTCCTGACTTTC.

In DNA, the CDR3 is TGTGCCAGCGTCGCCCTCGTTAGCTCCTACGAGCAGTACTTC. Translated, it gives CASVALVSSYEQYF. J is TRBJ2-7 and V is TRBV2; D gene unclear. Germline V lookup: CDR1 SNHLY, CDR2 FYNNEI. The CDR3 sequence is 14 residues long. V lost 8 bases and J 0 bases, leaving 14 bases between the germline ends.

A few counts support this clonotype. The chain carries TRBV11-1 and TRBJ2-3; 14 bases agree with TRBD2. CDR3 length equals 17 residues. CDR1 and CDR2 (germline): SGHAT, FQDESV (reference sequence). V was clipped by 4 bases and J by 6 bases; unmatched bases: 9. Written as DNA, the CDR3 is TGTGCCAGCAGCTCCAGACTAGCGGGAGGGCTTCGTGATACGCAGTATTTT. Its translation is CASSSRLAGGLRDTQYF.

This clonotype was seen a few times. The chain has TRBV10-3 and TRBJ1-5; D not certain. Germline CDR1 ENHRY, CDR2 SYGVKD. The CDR3 sequence is 13 residues long. Trimming removed 5 bases at V and 5 bases at J, with 10 bases between. The CDR3 spells CAISSRTDQPQHF. The CDR3 region has the DNA TGTGCCATCAGTTCCCGTACCGATCAGCCCCAGCATTTT.

The chain has TRBV19 and TRBJ1-1; 7 positions match TRBD1. The CDR3 runs to 14 residues. V shed 6 bases, J shed 1 base, and the junction held 5 bases outside the gene matches. Looked up from germline, CDR1 is LNHDA and CDR2 is SQIVND (reference sequence). The CDR3 DNA is TGTGCCAGTAGCGAAGGGGGCGGGAACACTGAAGCTTTCTTT. Its protein product is CASSEGGGNTEAFF.

The CDR3 nucleotides read TGTGCCAGCAGCTTAGTGGCGGGGAACTCCTACGAGCAGTACTTC. This sequence encodes CASSLVAGNSYEQYF. V is TRBV7-2 and J is TRBJ2-7; D might be TRBD2 (6 bases). Germline lookup yields CDR1 SGHTA and CDR2 FQGNSA. This CDR3 comprises 15 residues. The V end was cut by 1 base, the J end by 0 bases, with 10 bases between. The full variable domain, its missing parts supplied by reference TRBV7-2 and TRBJ2-7, is GAGVSQSPSNKVTEKGKDVELRCDPISGHTALYWYRQSLGQGLEFLIYFQGNSAPDKSGLPSDRFSAERTGGSVSTLTIQRTQQEDSAVYLCASSLVAGNSYEQYFGPGTRLTVT.

This chain uses TRBV4-2 with TRBJ2-2; TRBD2 agrees at 10 bases. Unmatched junction bases numbered 5, after V lost 1 base and J lost 6 bases. Germline-derived CDR1 and CDR2 are LGHNA and YNFKEQ. CDR3 length: 16 amino acids. The CDR3 nucleotides read TGTGCCAGCAGCCAAGTCCCTAGCGGGAGAGCCGGGGAGCTGTTTTTT. It is translated as CASSQVPSGRAGELFF.

The CDR3 region is CASGTGPGQGAHEQFF. Here the CDR3 DNA reads TGTGCTAGTGGTACGGGACCGGGACAGGGGGCCCATGAGCAGTTCTTC. The chain couples TRBV12-5 to TRBJ2-1; 12 nucleotides line up with TRBD1. The CDR3 sequence is 16 residues long. V shed 5 bases and J 8 bases; nucleotides not matched to a gene: 10. Germline loops: CDR1 LGHNT, CDR2 FRNRAP. The full variable domain, its missing parts supplied by reference TRBV12-5 and TRBJ2-1, is DARVTQTPRHKVTEMGQEVTMRCQPILGHNTVFWYRQTMMQGLELLAYFRNRAPLDDSGMPKDRFSAEMPDATLATLKIQPSEPRDSAVYFCASGTGPGQGAHEQFFGPGTRLTVL.

The chain employs TRBV2 and TRBJ2-7; D is possibly TRBD1 (5 bases). This CDR3 spans 12 amino acids. Trimming shortened V by 6 bases and J by 3 bases, and 9 bases separated the two germline ends. CDR1 and CDR2 (germline): SNHLY, FYNNEI. The CDR3 sequence is CASRPDSYEQYF. The CDR3 DNA follows: TGTGCCAGCAGGCCCGACAGCTACGAGCAGTACTTC.